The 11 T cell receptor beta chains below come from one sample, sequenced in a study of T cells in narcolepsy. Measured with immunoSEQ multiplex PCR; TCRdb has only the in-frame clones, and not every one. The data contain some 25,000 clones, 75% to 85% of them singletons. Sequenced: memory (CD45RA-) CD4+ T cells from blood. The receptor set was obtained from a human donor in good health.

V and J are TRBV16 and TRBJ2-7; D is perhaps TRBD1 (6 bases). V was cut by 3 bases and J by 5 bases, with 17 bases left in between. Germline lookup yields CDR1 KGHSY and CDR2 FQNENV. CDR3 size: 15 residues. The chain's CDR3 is CASSQIRGKENEQYF. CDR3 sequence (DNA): TGTGCCAGCAGCCAGATCAGGGGAAAAGAAAACGAGCAGTACTTC.

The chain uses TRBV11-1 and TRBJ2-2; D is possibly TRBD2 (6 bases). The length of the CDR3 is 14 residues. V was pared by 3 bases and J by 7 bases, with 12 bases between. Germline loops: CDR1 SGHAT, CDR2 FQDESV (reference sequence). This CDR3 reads CASSLAGSNGELFF. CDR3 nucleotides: TGTGCCAGCAGCTTGGCGGGATCAAACGGGGAGCTGTTTTTT. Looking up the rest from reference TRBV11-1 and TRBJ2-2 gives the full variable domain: EAEVAQSPRYKITEKSQAVAFWCDPISGHATLYWYRQILGQGPELLVQFQDESVVDDSQLPKDRFSAERLKGVDSTLKIQPAELGDSAMYLCASSLAGSNGELFFGEGSRLTVL.

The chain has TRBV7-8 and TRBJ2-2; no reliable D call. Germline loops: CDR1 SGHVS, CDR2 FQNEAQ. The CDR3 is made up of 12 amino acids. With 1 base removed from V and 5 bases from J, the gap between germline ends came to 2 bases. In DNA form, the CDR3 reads TGTGCCAGCAGCTTAGGGACCGGGGAGCTGTTTTTT. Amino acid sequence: CASSLGTGELFF.

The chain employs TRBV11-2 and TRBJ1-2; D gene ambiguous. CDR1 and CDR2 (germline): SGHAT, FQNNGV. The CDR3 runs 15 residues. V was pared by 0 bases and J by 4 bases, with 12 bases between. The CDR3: CASSLEPRTTYGYTF. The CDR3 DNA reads TGTGCCAGCAGCTTAGAGCCCAGAACAACCTATGGCTACACCTTC.

CDR3 bases: TGTGCCAGCAGCTTAGATGTGGGGGCCTACGAGCAGTACTTC. Its protein is CASSLDVGAYEQYF. This chain uses TRBV7-2 with TRBJ2-7; D tentatively fits TRBD1 or TRBD2 (5 bases each). The V end lost 1 base, the J end lost 2 bases, and 9 bases lay between the germline ends. The germline V gene encodes CDR1 SGHTA and CDR2 FQGNSA. This CDR3 region has 14 residues.

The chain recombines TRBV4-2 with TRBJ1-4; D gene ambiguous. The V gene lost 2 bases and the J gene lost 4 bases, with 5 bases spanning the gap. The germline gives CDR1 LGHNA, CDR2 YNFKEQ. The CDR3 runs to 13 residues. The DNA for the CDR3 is TGTGCCAGCAGCCAAACAGTTAATGAAAAACTGTTTTTT. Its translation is CASSQTVNEKLFF.

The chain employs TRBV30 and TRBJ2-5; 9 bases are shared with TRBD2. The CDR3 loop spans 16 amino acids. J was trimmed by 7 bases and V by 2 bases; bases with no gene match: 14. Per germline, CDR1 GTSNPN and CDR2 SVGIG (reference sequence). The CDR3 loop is CAWSPRGAGGHRTQYF. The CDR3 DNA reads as TGTGCCTGGAGTCCTCGCGGAGCGGGAGGCCACCGGACCCAGTACTTC. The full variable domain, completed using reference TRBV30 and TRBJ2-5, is SQTIHQWPATLVQPVGSPLSLECTVEGTSNPNLYWYRQAAGRGLQLLFYSVGIGQISSEVPQNLSASRPQDRQFILSSKKLLLSDSGFYLCAWSPRGAGGHRTQYFGPGTRLLVL.

CDR3 DNA sequence: TGCAGCGCCCGAGAACCCTTGAACACTGAAGCTTTCTTT. It is translated as CSAREPLNTEAFF. This chain uses TRBV29-1 with TRBJ1-1; D gene ambiguous. Trimming removed 7 bases from V and 0 bases from J, with 12 bases in between. The V gene's germline CDR1 is SQVTM and CDR2 ANQGSEA. The CDR3 is 13 amino acids.

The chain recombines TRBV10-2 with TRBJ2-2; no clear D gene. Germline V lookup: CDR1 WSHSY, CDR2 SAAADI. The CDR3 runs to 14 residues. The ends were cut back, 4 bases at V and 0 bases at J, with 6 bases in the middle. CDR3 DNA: TGCGCCAGCAGTGTGACCCCGAACACCGGGGAGCTGTTTTTT. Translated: CASSVTPNTGELFF.

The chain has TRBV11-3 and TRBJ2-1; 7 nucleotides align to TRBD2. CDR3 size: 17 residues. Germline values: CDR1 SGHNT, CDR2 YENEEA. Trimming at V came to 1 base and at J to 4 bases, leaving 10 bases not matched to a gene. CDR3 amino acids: CASSLAHGGGSYNEQFF. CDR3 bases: TGTGCCAGCAGCTTAGCCCATGGGGGGGGGTCTTACAATGAGCAGTTCTTC. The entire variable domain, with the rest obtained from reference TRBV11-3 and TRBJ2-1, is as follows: EAGVVQSPRYKIIEKKQPVAFWCNPISGHNTLYWYLQNLGQGPELLIRYENEEAVDDSQLPKDRFSAERLKGVDSTLKIQPAELGDSAVYLCASSLAHGGGSYNEQFFGPGTRLTVL.

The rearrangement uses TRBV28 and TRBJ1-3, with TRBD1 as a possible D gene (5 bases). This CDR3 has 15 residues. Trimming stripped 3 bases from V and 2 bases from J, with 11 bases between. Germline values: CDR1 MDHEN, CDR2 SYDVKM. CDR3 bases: TGTGCCAGCAGTTTCCCCACAGGAGCTGGAAACACCATATATTTT. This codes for CASSFPTGAGNTIYF.